This T cell receptor (beta chain) was retrieved from a study of T cells in Graves' hyperthyroidism and ophthalmopathy. Amplification targeted TCR beta CDR3 regions from RNA transcripts. HTBI primers were the set used in a first-round RT-PCR of the TCR CDR3. MiXCR, applied by TCRdb to the multiplex PCR reads, yields one record per CDR3 protein. Of some 800,000 distinct CDR3 sequences listed, approximately 40% are singletons. The CDR3 has 15 residues. Germline trimming cut 0 bases from V and 8 bases from J; bases unmatched to any gene: 7. Germline V gene sequence: CDR1 WSHSY, CDR2 SAAADI. Sequencing used blood. This receptor was identified in a man in his late teens or twenties with Graves' hyperthyroidism. This chain links TRBV10-2 with TRBJ2-1; 7 positions agree with TRBD2. CDR3 protein: CASSESEGGPYEQFF. DNA of the CDR3: TGCGCCAGCAGTGAGTCCGAGGGAGGGCCCTATGAGCAGTTCTTC.